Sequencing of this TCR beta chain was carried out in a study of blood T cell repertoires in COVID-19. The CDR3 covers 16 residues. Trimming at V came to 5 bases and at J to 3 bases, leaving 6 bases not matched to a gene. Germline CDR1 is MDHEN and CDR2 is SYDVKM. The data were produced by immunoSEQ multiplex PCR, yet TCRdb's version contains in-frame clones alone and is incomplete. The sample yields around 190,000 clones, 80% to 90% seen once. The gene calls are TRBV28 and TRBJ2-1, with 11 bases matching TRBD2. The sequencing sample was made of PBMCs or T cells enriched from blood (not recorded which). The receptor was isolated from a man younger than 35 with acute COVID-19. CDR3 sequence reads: CASSPVSGRDYNEQFF. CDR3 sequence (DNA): TGTGCCAGCAGTCCAGTTAGCGGGAGGGACTACAATGAGCAGTTCTTC. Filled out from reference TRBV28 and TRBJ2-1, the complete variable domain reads DVKVTQSSRYLVKRTGEKVFLECVQDMDHENMFWYRQDPGLGLRLIYFSYDVKMKEKGDIPEGYSVSREKKERFSLILESASTNQTSMYLCASSPVSGRDYNEQFFGPGTRLTVL.